These 21 T cell receptor beta chains came from one sample sequenced in a study of response to subunit inactivated influenza vaccine. TCRdb ran MiXCR on the RT-PCR reads and lists one entry per CDR3 protein. Counted here are about 180,000 distinct CDR3 sequences, approximately 9.2% occurring once; the ten biggest clones make up approximately 11%. Here the sequenced sample was non-naive T cells sorted from PBMCs, taken on the day of vaccination. The receptors were sampled from a man aged 50 or older who received an inactivated influenza vaccine.

This clonotype was observed at least ten times. The chain couples TRBV29-1 to TRBJ2-7, with TRBD2 identical over 8 bases. The germline V gene has CDR1 SQVTM and CDR2 ANQGSEA. The CDR3 has 11 residues. Trimming took 4 bases from V and 9 from J; bases not matched to a gene: 5. This chain's CDR3 is CSVGGGFGQYF. CDR3 in DNA: TGCAGCGTTGGCGGGGGGTTCGGGCAGTACTTC.

This clonotype was picked up a small number of times. V usage is TRBV29-1 and J usage is TRBJ2-1, with unresolved D. Germline V gene lookup returns CDR1 SQVTM and CDR2 ANQGSEA. The V and J ends lost 0 bases and 10 bases respectively, with 7 bases between them. The CDR3 is made up of 11 amino acids. The CDR3 loop is CSVEDGGEQFF. In nucleotides, the CDR3 is TGCAGCGTTGAAGATGGTGGGGAGCAGTTCTTC.

The V and J genes are TRBV20-1 and TRBJ2-7, with D unresolved. The CDR3 length is 14 residues. The germline CDR1 and CDR2 sequences are DFQATT and SNEGSKA (reference sequence). V lost 1 base and J lost 4, with 14 bases in between. CDR3 protein: CSARGRRVVYEQYF. The CDR3, as DNA: TGCAGTGCTAGAGGGCGCCGGGTCGTGTACGAGCAGTACTTC.

This clonotype has a handful of counts. V and J are TRBV29-1 and TRBJ2-1, with D perhaps matching TRBD2 (7 bases). The CDR3 is 14 amino acids. V dropped 7 bases and J dropped 6 bases, with 19 bases sitting between them. From germline, CDR1 is SQVTM and CDR2 ANQGSEA. The CDR3 is CSDITGRGFNEQFF. The DNA of the CDR3 is TGCAGCGATATTACAGGGAGGGGGTTCAATGAGCAGTTCTTC.

V gene TRBV30 combines with J gene TRBJ2-5; D ambiguous. Deletions cut 2 bases from V and 1 base from J, with 11 bases between. Germline CDR1 and CDR2: GTSNPN and SVGIG (reference sequence). There are 14 residues in the CDR3. CDR3 sequence: CAWSPLGGQETQYF. CDR3 sequence (DNA): TGTGCCTGGAGTCCCCTTGGTGGCCAAGAGACCCAGTACTTC.

The chain recombines TRBV7-9 with TRBJ2-5; tentatively, D is TRBD1 (5 bases). Germline assignment: CDR1 SEHNR and CDR2 FQNEAQ (reference sequence). V was trimmed by 8 bases and J by 1 base, leaving 8 bases between them. The CDR3 totals 12 residues. The CDR3 is CASAGLQETQYF. The CDR3 nucleotides are TGTGCCAGCGCAGGGCTCCAAGAGACCCAGTACTTC.

The chain has TRBV6-6 and TRBJ2-1; no definite D call. Germline CDR1 and CDR2: MNHNY and SVGAGI (reference sequence). The CDR3 covers 12 residues. The germline V and J ends were trimmed by 2 bases and 7 bases, with 6 bases remaining between them. CDR3 sequence: CASSYVQNEQFF. In DNA, the CDR3 is TGTGCCAGCAGTTACGTGCAGAATGAGCAGTTCTTC.

This clonotype was detected only a few times. The gene calls are TRBV5-1 and TRBJ2-1; 7 positions match TRBD1. The V gene's germline CDR1 is SGHRS and CDR2 YFSETQ. The V and J ends lost 1 base and 5 bases, in that order; junction bases with no gene match: 9. This CDR3 is 16 amino acids long. The CDR3 region is CASSLSPGGQNNEQFF. The CDR3 DNA reads TGCGCCAGCAGCTTGTCTCCAGGGGGTCAAAACAATGAGCAGTTCTTC.

The V and J genes are TRBV7-6 and TRBJ2-3; 9 bases are a match to TRBD2. Trimming cost V 5 bases and J 1 base; bases outside gene matches: 7. The length of the CDR3 is 16 residues. Per germline, CDR1 SGHVS and CDR2 FNYEAQ. CDR3: CASSISGGGRTDTQYF. The CDR3 DNA is TGTGCCAGCAGCATTAGCGGGGGAGGACGCACAGATACGCAGTATTTT.

The V and J genes are TRBV11-2 and TRBJ1-3; no reliable D call. CDR1 is SGHAT, CDR2 FQNNGV, per germline. V was clipped by 5 bases and J by 0 bases, with 11 bases between them. The CDR3 is made up of 15 amino acids. The chain's CDR3 is CASSTDGSSGNTIYF. The CDR3 DNA follows: TGTGCCAGCAGCACCGACGGGTCCTCTGGAAACACCATATATTTT.

This clonotype showed up just a few times. The chain carries TRBV20-1 and TRBJ2-2, with 10 bases that match TRBD2. The J segment lost 7 bases and the V segment lost 3 bases, leaving 11 bases of the junction unmatched. The CDR3 is made up of 16 amino acids. CDR1 and CDR2 from the germline V gene are DFQATT and SNEGSKA (reference sequence). CDR3 residues: CSARSTAGGHHGELFF. For the CDR3, the DNA is TGCAGTGCTAGGAGTACAGCGGGAGGGCATCACGGGGAGCTGTTTTTT.

The genes are TRBV7-6 and TRBJ2-1; 7 positions match TRBD1. Germline-derived CDR1 and CDR2 are SGHVS and FNYEAQ. V shed 3 bases, J shed 4 bases, and the junction held 9 bases outside the gene matches. This CDR3 is 16 amino acids long. CDR3 protein: CASSLIDRVVYNEQFF. The CDR3 DNA reads as TGTGCCAGCAGCTTGATCGACAGGGTTGTTTACAATGAGCAGTTCTTC.

This clonotype has a count of ten or more. J is TRBJ2-1 and V is TRBV5-1, with D possibly matching TRBD1 (5 bases). This CDR3 has 18 amino acids. CDR1 is SGHRS, CDR2 YFSETQ, per germline. Trimming left V 5 bases short and J 2 bases short, with 23 bases between. CDR3 in amino acids: CASRLSLAPGSTYNEQFF. Written as DNA, the CDR3 is TGCGCCAGCAGACTCAGTCTCGCCCCAGGGTCCACCTACAATGAGCAGTTCTTC.

This clonotype appeared a few times. The rearrangement links TRBV6-1 to TRBJ1-6, with TRBD1 identical over 7 bases. CDR1 MNHNS and CDR2 SASEGT come from the germline V gene. The CDR3 covers 14 residues. The V segment lost 5 bases and the J segment 6 bases; nucleotides outside the gene matches: 4. CDR3 protein: CASSRTGLNSPLHF. In nucleotides, the CDR3 is TGTGCCAGCAGTCGGACAGGCCTTAATTCACCCCTCCACTTT.

This clonotype has just a few counts. This chain connects TRBV27 to TRBJ2-5; TRBD2 agrees at 9 bases. Germline V gene data show CDR1 as MNHEY and CDR2 as SMNVEV (reference sequence). The CDR3 spans 14 residues. Trimming took 7 bases from V and 6 from J; bases not matched to a gene: 9. The CDR3 loop reads CASKISGSLKTQYF. The CDR3, as DNA: TGTGCCAGCAAGATTAGCGGGAGCTTGAAGACCCAGTACTTC.

V is TRBV19 and J is TRBJ2-7, with 7 bases fitting TRBD2. CDR3 size: 16 residues. Germline V gene data show CDR1 as LNHDA and CDR2 as SQIVND (reference sequence). J lost 2 bases, V lost 3 bases, and 10 bases had no gene match. In DNA, the CDR3 is TGTGCCAGTAGTATGTTTGTTACTAGCGTTGCCTACGAGCAGTACTTC. Translated, it gives CASSMFVTSVAYEQYF. The full variable domain, in which reference TRBV19 and TRBJ2-7 provide the parts outside the CDR3, is DGGITQSPKYLFRKEGQNVTLSCEQNLNHDAMYWYRQDPGQGLRLIYYSQIVNDFQKGDIAEGYSVSREKKESFPLTVTSAQKNPTAFYLCASSMFVTSVAYEQYFGPGTRLTVT.

The chain links TRBV5-1 to TRBJ2-5, with TRBD1 matching 7 bases. After removal of 3 bases from V and 1 base from J, the junction contained 3 bases not matched to a gene. The germline V gene encodes CDR1 SGHRS and CDR2 YFSETQ. There are 14 residues in the CDR3. The DNA for the CDR3 is TGCGCCAGCAGCTGGGGGACAGCCCAAGAGACCCAGTACTTC. It yields the protein CASSWGTAQETQYF.

This clonotype was found many times. The chain couples TRBV5-1 to TRBJ2-1; 8 bases are shared with TRBD2. The CDR3 sequence is 18 residues long. V shed 4 bases, J shed 9 bases, and the junction held 21 bases outside the gene matches. Germline V gene lookup returns CDR1 SGHRS and CDR2 YFSETQ. This CDR3 is CASSPAGVNQRGIFEQFF. CDR3 sequence (DNA): TGCGCCAGCAGCCCGGCGGGGGTAAACCAGCGGGGGATTTTTGAGCAGTTCTTC. The entire variable domain, with the rest obtained from reference TRBV5-1 and TRBJ2-1, is as follows: KAGVTQTPRYLIKTRGQQVTLSCSPISGHRSVSWYQQTPGQGLQFLFEYFSETQRNKGNFPGRFSGRQFSNSRSEMNVSTLELGDSALYLCASSPAGVNQRGIFEQFFGPGTRLTVL.

This clonotype was seen only a few times. The rearrangement joins TRBV4-2 to TRBJ2-1; the D is unclear. The CDR3 totals 16 residues. V was clipped by 0 bases and J by 0 bases, with 9 bases between them. Germline loops: CDR1 LGHNA, CDR2 YNFKEQ. CDR3 residues: CASSQDQASSYNEQFF. In DNA form, the CDR3 reads TGTGCCAGCAGCCAAGATCAAGCGTCCTCCTACAATGAGCAGTTCTTC.

The genes are TRBV7-2 and TRBJ2-5, with TRBD1 matching over 8 bases. CDR1 is SGHTA, CDR2 FQGNSA, per germline. This CDR3 has 13 residues. Unmatched junction bases numbered 5, after V lost 6 bases and J lost 5 bases. The CDR3 loop reads CASSSGGPETQYF. Written as DNA, the CDR3 is TGTGCCAGCAGTTCAGGGGGCCCGGAGACCCAGTACTTC.

The chain uses TRBV12-3 or TRBV12-4 and TRBJ2-7; D unclear. Trimming stripped 5 bases from V and 3 bases from J, with 5 bases between. The CDR3 is 11 residues long. Here the CDR3 DNA reads TGTGCCAGCAGTACGGTCTACGAGCAGTACTTC. It encodes CASSTVYEQYF.